This TCR beta chain was sequenced in a study of T cell responses to AZD1222 COVID-19 vaccine. Trimming pared 8 bases from V and 2 bases from J, leaving 9 bases between. Germline lookup yields CDR1 LNHDA and CDR2 SQIVND (reference sequence). The CDR3 covers 12 residues. Assay used: immunoSEQ multiplex PCR; TCRdb lists only in-frame clones, some missing. Counted here are about 220,000 clones, approximately 94% occurring once; the ten biggest clones make up 0.95% to 1.1%. The V gene is TRBV19, the J gene TRBJ1-2; D remains unclear. This TCR was recovered from an adult in good health. The sequencing used peripheral blood, collected on day 0 of MenACWY control vaccination. CDR3 bases: TGTGCCAGTGGACGAGGAAACTATGGCTACACCTTC. Translated: CASGRGNYGYTF. Combining the CDR3 with reference TRBV19 and TRBJ1-2 gives the whole variable domain DGGITQSPKYLFRKEGQNVTLSCEQNLNHDAMYWYRQDPGQGLRLIYYSQIVNDFQKGDIAEGYSVSREKKESFPLTVTSAQKNPTAFYLCASGRGNYGYTFGSGTRLTVV.